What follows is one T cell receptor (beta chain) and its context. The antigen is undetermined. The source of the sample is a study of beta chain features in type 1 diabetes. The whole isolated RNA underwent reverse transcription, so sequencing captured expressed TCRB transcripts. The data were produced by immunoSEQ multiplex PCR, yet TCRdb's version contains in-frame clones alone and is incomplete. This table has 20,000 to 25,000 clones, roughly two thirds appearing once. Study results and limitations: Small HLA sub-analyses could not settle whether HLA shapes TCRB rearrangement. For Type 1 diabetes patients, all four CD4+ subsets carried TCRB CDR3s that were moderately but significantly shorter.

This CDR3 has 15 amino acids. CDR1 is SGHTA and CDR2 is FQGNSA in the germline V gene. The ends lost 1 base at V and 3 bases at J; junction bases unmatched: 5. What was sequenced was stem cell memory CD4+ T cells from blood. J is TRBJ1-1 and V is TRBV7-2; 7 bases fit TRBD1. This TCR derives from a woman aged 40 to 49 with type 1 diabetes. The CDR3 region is CASSLVTGADTEAFF. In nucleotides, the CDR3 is TGTGCCAGCAGCTTAGTAACAGGGGCGGACACTGAAGCTTTCTTT.